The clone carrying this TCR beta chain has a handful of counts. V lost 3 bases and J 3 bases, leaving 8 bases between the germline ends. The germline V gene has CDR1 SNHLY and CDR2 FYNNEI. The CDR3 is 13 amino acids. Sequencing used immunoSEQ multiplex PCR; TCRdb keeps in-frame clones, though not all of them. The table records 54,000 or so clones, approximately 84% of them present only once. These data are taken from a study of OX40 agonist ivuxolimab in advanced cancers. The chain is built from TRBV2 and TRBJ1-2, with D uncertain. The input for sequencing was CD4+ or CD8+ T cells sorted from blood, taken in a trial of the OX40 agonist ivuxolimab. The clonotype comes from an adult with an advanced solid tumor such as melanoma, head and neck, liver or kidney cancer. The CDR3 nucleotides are TGTGCCAGCAGTGACGGCCGGCACTATGGCTACACCTTC. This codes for CASSDGRHYGYTF.